This T cell receptor beta chain was sequenced for a study of blood T cell repertoires in COVID-19. The method was immunoSEQ multiplex PCR; TCRdb's version includes in-frame clones alone and lacks a portion of them. The repertoire has over 130,000 clones, 82% of them found once; the top ten carry around 4%. V lost 0 bases and J lost 7, with 13 bases in between. The V gene's germline CDR1 is SGHVS and CDR2 FNYEAQ. This CDR3 region has 15 residues. The sequence derives from a woman aged 80 or over with acute or convalescent COVID-19. The genes are TRBV7-6 and TRBJ2-1; possibly TRBD2 for D (5 bases). Sequencing input: peripheral blood. The CDR3 protein is CASSLAEAPANEQFF. For the CDR3, the DNA is TGTGCCAGCAGCTTAGCGGAGGCTCCGGCGAATGAGCAGTTCTTC.